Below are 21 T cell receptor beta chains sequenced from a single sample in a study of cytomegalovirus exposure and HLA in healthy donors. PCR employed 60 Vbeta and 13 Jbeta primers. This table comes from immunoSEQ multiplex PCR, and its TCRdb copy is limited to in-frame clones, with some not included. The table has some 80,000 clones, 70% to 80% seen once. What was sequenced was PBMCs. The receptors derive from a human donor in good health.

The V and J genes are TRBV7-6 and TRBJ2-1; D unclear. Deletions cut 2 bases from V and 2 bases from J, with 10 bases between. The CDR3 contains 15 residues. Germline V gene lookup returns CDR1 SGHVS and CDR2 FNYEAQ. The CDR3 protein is CASSLFVSPYNEQFF. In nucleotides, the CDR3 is TGTGCCAGCAGCTTATTTGTTAGCCCCTACAATGAGCAGTTCTTC.

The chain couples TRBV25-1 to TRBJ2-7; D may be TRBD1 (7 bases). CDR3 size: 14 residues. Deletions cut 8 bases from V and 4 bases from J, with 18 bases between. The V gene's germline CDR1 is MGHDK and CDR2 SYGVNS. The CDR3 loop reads CASRVGGGGYEQYF. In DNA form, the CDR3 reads TGTGCCAGCCGGGTTGGAGGGGGCGGGTACGAGCAGTACTTC.

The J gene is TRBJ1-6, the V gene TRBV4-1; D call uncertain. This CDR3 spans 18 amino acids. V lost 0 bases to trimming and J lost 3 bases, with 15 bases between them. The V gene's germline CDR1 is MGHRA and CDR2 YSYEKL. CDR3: CASSQDYRGNSYNSPLHF. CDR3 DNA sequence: TGCGCCAGCAGCCAAGATTACCGAGGGAATAGCTATAATTCACCCCTCCACTTT.

CDR3 sequence (DNA): TGTGCCAGCAGCGTGTCATCCAGCGGGGGGAACACCGGGGAGCTGTTTTTT. This translates into CASSVSSSGGNTGELFF. This chain uses TRBV9 with TRBJ2-2; 8 bases are shared with TRBD2. V lost 2 bases, J lost 1 base, and 7 bases stayed unmatched. This CDR3 is 17 amino acids long. The germline gives CDR1 SGDLS, CDR2 YYNGEE.

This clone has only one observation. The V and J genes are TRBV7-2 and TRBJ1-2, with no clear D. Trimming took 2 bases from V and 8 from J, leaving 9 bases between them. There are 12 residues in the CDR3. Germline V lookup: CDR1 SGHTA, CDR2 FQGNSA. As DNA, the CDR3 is TGTGCCAGCAGCTTAACCGGGGTCGGCTACACCTTC. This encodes CASSLTGVGYTF.

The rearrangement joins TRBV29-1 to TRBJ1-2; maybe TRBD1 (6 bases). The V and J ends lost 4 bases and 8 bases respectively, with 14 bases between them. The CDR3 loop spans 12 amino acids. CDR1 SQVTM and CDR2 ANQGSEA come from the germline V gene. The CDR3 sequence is CSVVRDKEGYTF. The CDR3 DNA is TGCAGCGTTGTAAGGGACAAAGAGGGCTACACCTTC.

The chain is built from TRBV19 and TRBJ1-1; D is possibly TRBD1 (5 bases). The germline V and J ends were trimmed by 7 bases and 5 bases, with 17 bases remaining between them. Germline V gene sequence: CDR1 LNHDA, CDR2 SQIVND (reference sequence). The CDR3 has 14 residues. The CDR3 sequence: CASKIAGIFTEAFF. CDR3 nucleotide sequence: TGTGCCAGTAAGATCGCAGGGATTTTTACTGAAGCTTTCTTT.

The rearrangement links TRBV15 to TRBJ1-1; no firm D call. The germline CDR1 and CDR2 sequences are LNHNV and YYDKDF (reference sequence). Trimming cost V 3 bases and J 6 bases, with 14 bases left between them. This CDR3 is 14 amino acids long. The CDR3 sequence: CATSRDYSFSEAFF. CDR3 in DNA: TGTGCCACCAGCAGGGACTACAGTTTCTCTGAAGCTTTCTTT.

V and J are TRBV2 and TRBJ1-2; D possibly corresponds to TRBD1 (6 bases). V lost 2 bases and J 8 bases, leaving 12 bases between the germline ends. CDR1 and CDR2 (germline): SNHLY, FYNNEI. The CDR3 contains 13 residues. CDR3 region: CASSEPGQFGYTF. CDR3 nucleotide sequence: TGTGCCAGCAGTGAACCGGGACAATTCGGCTACACCTTC.

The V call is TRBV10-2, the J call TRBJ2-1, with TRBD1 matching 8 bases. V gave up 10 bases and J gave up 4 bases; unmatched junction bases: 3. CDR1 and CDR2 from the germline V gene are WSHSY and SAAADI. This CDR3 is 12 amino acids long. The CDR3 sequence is CATRGQYNEQFF. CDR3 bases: TGCGCCACCAGGGGGCAGTACAATGAGCAGTTCTTC.

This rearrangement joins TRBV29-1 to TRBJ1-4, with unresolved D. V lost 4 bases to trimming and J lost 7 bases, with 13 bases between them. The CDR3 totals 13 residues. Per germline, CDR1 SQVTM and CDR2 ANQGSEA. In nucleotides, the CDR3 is TGCAGCGTTGCATCCCCGACGGGTGAAAAACTGTTTTTT. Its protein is CSVASPTGEKLFF.

In nucleotides, the CDR3 is TGTGCCAGCTCACTTAATCACCGGAATCAGCCCCAGCATTTT. It encodes CASSLNHRNQPQHF. The gene calls are TRBV18 and TRBJ1-5, with D unclear. Germline-derived CDR1 and CDR2 are KGHSH and LQKENI. V was pared by 4 bases and J by 4 bases, with 11 bases between. This CDR3 contains 14 residues.

CDR3 amino acids: CASGTVLGAQYF. Written as DNA, the CDR3 is TGTGCCAGCGGAACGGTGCTGGGGGCGCAGTACTTC. The chain recombines TRBV6-5 with TRBJ2-7; possibly TRBD1 for D (6 bases). V was clipped by 8 bases and J by 9 bases, with 17 bases between them. Germline CDR1 is MNHEY and CDR2 is SVGAGI. CDR3 length: 12 amino acids.

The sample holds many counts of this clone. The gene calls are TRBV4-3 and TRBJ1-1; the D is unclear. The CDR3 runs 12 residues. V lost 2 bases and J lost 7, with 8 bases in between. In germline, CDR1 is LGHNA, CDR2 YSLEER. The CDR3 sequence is CASSQNGIEAFF. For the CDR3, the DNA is TGCGCCAGCAGCCAAAACGGTATTGAAGCTTTCTTT.

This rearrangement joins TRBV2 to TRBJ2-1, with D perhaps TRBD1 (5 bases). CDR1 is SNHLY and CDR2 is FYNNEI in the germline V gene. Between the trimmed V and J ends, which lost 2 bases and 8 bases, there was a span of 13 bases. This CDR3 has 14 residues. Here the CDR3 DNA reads TGTGCCAGCAGTGAAAGGGCAGGGTACGATGAGCAGTTCTTC. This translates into CASSERAGYDEQFF.

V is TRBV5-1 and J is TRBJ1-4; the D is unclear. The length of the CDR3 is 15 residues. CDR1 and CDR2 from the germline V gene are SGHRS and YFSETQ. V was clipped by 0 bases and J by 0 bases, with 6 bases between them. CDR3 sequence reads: CASSLDTTTNEKLFF. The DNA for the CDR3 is TGCGCCAGCAGCTTGGACACGACAACTAATGAAAAACTGTTTTTT.

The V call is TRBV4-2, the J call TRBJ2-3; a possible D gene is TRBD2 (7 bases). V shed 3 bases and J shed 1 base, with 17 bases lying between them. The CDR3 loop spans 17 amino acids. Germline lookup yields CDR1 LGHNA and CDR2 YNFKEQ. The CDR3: CASSQVTSAGGTDTQYF. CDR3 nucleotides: TGTGCCAGCAGCCAGGTCACTAGCGCAGGGGGCACAGATACGCAGTATTTT.

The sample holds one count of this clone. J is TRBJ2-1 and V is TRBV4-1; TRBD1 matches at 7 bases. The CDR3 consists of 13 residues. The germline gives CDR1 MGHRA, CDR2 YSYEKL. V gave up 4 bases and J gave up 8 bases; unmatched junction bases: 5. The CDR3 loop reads CASSPLQGDEQFF. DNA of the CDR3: TGCGCCAGCAGCCCCCTCCAGGGGGATGAGCAGTTCTTC.

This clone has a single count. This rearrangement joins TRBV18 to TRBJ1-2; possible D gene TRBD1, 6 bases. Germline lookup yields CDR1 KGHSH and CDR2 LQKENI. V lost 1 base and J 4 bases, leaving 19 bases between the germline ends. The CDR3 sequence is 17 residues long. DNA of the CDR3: TGTGCCAGCTCACCACGGGATCGGGACCGAGGGGGCTATGGCTACACCTTC. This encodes CASSPRDRDRGGYGYTF.

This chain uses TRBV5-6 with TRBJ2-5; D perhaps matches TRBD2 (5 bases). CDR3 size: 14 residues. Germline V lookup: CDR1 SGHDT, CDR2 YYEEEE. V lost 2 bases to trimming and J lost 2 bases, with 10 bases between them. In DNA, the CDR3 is TGTGCCAGCAGCTTAGGGAGTCCGCAAGAGACCCAGTACTTC. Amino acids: CASSLGSPQETQYF. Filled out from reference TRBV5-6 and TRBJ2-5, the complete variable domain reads DAGVTQSPTHLIKTRGQQVTLRCSPKSGHDTVSWYQQALGQGPQFIFQYYEEEERQRGNFPDRFSGHQFPNYSSELNVNALLLGDSALYLCASSLGSPQETQYFGPGTRLLVL.

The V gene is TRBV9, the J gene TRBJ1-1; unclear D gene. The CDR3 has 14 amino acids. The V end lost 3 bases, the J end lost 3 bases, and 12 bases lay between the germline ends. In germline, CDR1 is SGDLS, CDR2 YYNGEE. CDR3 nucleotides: TGTGCCAGCAGCGCCGGAGGTGACGACACTGAAGCTTTCTTT. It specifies CASSAGGDDTEAFF. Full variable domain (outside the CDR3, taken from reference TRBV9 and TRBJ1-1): DSGVTQTPKHLITATGQRVTLRCSPRSGDLSVYWYQQSLDQGLQFLIQYYNGEERAKGNILERFSAQQFPDLHSELNLSSLELGDSALYFCASSAGGDDTEAFFGQGTRLTVV.